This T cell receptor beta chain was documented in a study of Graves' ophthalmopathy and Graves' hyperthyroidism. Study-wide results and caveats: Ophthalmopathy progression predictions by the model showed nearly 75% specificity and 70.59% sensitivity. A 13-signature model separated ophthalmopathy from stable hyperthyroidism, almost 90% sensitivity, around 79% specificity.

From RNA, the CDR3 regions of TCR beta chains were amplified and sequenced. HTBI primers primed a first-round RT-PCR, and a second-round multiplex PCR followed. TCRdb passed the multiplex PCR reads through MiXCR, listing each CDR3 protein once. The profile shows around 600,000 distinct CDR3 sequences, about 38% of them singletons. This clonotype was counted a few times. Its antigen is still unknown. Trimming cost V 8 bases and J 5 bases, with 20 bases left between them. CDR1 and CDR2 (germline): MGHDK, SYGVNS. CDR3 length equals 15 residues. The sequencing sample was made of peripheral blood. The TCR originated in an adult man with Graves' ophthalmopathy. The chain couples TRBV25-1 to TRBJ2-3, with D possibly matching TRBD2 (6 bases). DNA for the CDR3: TGTGCCAGCGGTGTGGGACTTCCCCAGCAAGATACGCAGTATTTT. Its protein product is CASGVGLPQQDTQYF.